The clone carrying this T cell receptor beta chain was seen only a few times. Its antigen is not known. The V and J ends lost 6 bases and 0 bases respectively, with 16 bases between them. The CDR3 totals 15 residues. Germline-derived CDR1 and CDR2 are SQVTM and ANQGSEA. TCRdb reanalysed the reads using MiXCR and keeps one entry per CDR3 protein. The sample shows more than 90,000 distinct CDR3 sequences, over 9% of them seen only once. These data belong to a study of T cell repertoires in cytomegalovirus infection. Study context: CMV infection plus the matching HLA type was flagged by public TCR beta signatures.

Study results and caveats: Carriers of CMV and the relevant HLA type were discriminated by public TCR beta frequency.

This clonotype originated in a human donor in good health (CMV status not recorded). Some clones in this sample may be carry-over from other donors' samples. The chain recombines TRBV29-1 with TRBJ2-3; no clear D. The sequenced sample consisted of PBMCs, sequenced either directly or after in vitro stimulation (not recorded which). CDR3 bases: TGCAGCGTCAGTCTATTGATGTTGAGCACAGATACGCAGTATTTT. This gives the protein CSVSLLMLSTDTQYF.